Here is one T cell receptor (beta chain) with its context. This clonotype was seen a handful of times. Its antigen target is currently unknown. No base qualities exist here, and no much larger clone lies one base off it. These data come from a study of response to subunit inactivated influenza vaccine (dated by TCRdb to 2016 to 2018). As for the study more broadly: To follow how T cells responded to a trivalent subunit inactivated influenza vaccine, the researchers relied on deep quantitative profiling of the T cell receptor repertoire. On the study overall, not on this receptor specifically: It was suggested by the authors that each seasonal influenza vaccination may recruit only a limited number of new T cells.

Libraries were built with RT-PCR. The listed sequencing device is Illumina HiSeq 2500. TCRdb passed the public sequencing reads through fastp at Q25 and MiXCR, retaining productive beta sequences. Duplicate CDR3 protein sequences are folded into a single record with the most common DNA and genes. This sample lists 500,000 to 550,000 distinct CDR3 sequences; 20% to 25% were detected once. Of the sample, approximately 3% falls within the top ten clones. The CDR3 sequence holds 16 residues, the cysteine and phenylalanine included. Here the CDR3 DNA is all that survives: 48 bases in frame from base 1. From a lookup of the germline V gene, CDR1 and CDR2 are SGHTA and FQGNSA. Here V drops 1 base and J drops 1 base, and the junction holds 5 bases not matched to any gene. These data were likewise used in another study, on T cells expressing NK-cell markers. Looking at the second paper: 5'RACE template switching, by which a universal primer site and unique molecular identifiers were added, was used to make TCR beta cDNA libraries. Under 10 donors provided sorted CD3+CD56+NKG2C+, CD3+CD56+NKG2C- and CD3+CD56-NKG2C+ T-cell subsets, whose TCR beta-chain repertoires were profiled. Of the eight sequenced donors, seven were found to be HCMV-seropositive and one was found to be HCMV-seronegative. To restrict sorting to alphabetaTCR-expressing T cells, an anti-gammadeltaTCR antibody was added in several experiments. In several donors, the dominant CD3+CD56+NKG2C+ clonotypes were found to rank among the top 10 CD8+ clonotypes and to make up 1.0-7.0% of CD8+ T cells. Those dominant clonotypes were again the most abundant among CD3+CD56-NKG2C+ cells in four donors, at roughly 28.3-65%. Whether the expanded NKG2C-expressing T cell clones were specific for HCMV antigens was left unclear. The eight sequenced donors were randomly selected healthy volunteers, three men and five women. HCMV-specific IgG was detected in serum with a commercial ELISA kit to determine HCMV serostatus. Peripheral blood mononuclear cells were isolated from blood by Ficoll density gradient centrifugation. Using Miltenyi isolation kits, CD4+ and CD8+ T cells were isolated from PBMC through magnetic immunoseparation. cDNA synthesis was primed from the TCR beta constant segment, followed by two successive PCR amplification steps. The libraries were sequenced on Illumina HiSeq 2000/2500, MiSeq or NextSeq, producing 2 x 150 bp reads. Reads were demultiplexed and grouped by UMI with MIGEC, and clonotypes were assembled and quantified with MiTCR. To exclude erroneous sequences, only TCR cDNA sequences supported by at least two reads were retained. The tcR package was used for downstream repertoire analysis, with clonotypes matched between fractions based on CDR3 nucleotide sequence plus V segment. VDJmatch was used to annotate antigen specificity against VDJdb, with one amino acid substitution in CDR3 allowed.

The TCR was taken from a man in his fifties who received an inactivated influenza vaccine. Donor details come from another sample of the same person, matched by shared clones. This specimen was CD4+ T cells sorted from PBMCs, taken about 11 days after vaccination. The rearrangement combines TRBV7-2 with TRBJ2-5; 8 bases in the middle match TRBD2. Read as DNA, the sequence is TGTGCCAGCAGCTTAGGGCAAGCGGGGGCCCAAGAGACCCAGTACTTC. Translated, it reads CASSLGQAGAQETQYF.